This TCR beta chain emerged from a study of shared clonotypes between healthy human individuals. Study-wide results and caveats: Sequencing depth was expected to affect clonotype sharing among donors.

This clone was observed once. What it recognizes is unknown. Per the germline V gene, CDR1 is SGHNT and CDR2 is YYREEE (reference sequence). The CDR3 contains 12 residues. Trimming took 3 bases from V and 1 from J, leaving 3 bases between them. Assay used: immunoSEQ multiplex PCR; TCRdb lists only in-frame clones, some missing. The table has 600,000 to 750,000 clones, around 91% seen once. Together with CD45RO+ cells, CCR7-negative CD45RA+ TemRA cells were included in CD8 memory. The V and J genes are TRBV5-4 and TRBJ2-3; D is uncertain. This clonotype was sampled from a man between 18 and 35 years old in good health. Some clones in this sample may be carry-over from other donors' samples. Sequencing used memory CD8+ T cells from PBMCs. Subset defined: CD45RO+ cells pooled with CCR7-negative TemRA cells. The CDR3 bases are TGTGCCAGCAGCTGGGGCACAGATACGCAGTATTTT. Translation: CASSWGTDTQYF.